This entry lists 23 T cell receptor beta chains sequenced from one sample in a study of blood T cells in healthy people across ages. A J-beta primer mix and a sample-barcoded 5' primer were used in a second PCR of about 7 to 12 cycles. Via MiXCR, TCRdb re-called the 5' RACE reads, giving one row per CDR3 protein. The data contain some 730,000 distinct CDR3 sequences, roughly 20% of them seen just once; the ten biggest clones take up about 22%. Sequencing was carried out using blood. The origin of the receptors is a man aged 65-85 years in good health.

There are a few counts of this clonotype. V usage is TRBV12-3 or TRBV12-4 and J usage is TRBJ2-3, with TRBD1 identical over 8 bases. V shed 5 bases, J shed 1 base, and the junction held 23 bases outside the gene matches. The CDR3 has 21 residues. For the CDR3, the DNA is TGTGCCAGCAGTCGAAGCGTCGAAACAGGGGGTGCTAGCGAGGGCACAGATACGCAGTATTTT. Translated: CASSRSVETGGASEGTDTQYF.

This clonotype came up a few times. V and J are TRBV30 and TRBJ2-1, with 7 bases fitting TRBD2. The CDR3 is 14 amino acids. Germline V gives CDR1 GTSNPN, CDR2 SVGIG (reference sequence). J lost 3 bases, V lost 4 bases, and 6 bases had no gene match. Here the CDR3 reads CAWKGREYYNEQFF. CDR3 DNA: TGTGCCTGGAAAGGGCGGGAGTACTACAATGAGCAGTTCTTC. The whole variable domain, filled in from reference TRBV30 and TRBJ2-1, reads SQTIHQWPATLVQPVGSPLSLECTVEGTSNPNLYWYRQAAGRGLQLLFYSVGIGQISSEVPQNLSASRPQDRQFILSSKKLLLSDSGFYLCAWKGREYYNEQFFGPGTRLTVL.

This clonotype came up many times. V is TRBV20-1 and J is TRBJ1-2; TRBD1 is a possible D gene (6 bases). The V end was cut by 4 bases, the J end by 3 bases, with 12 bases between. Germline V gene lookup returns CDR1 DFQATT and CDR2 SNEGSKA (reference sequence). The CDR3 is 13 residues long. The CDR3 spells CSAMRAGDYGYTF. CDR3 nucleotide sequence: TGCAGTGCTATGAGGGCAGGGGACTATGGCTACACCTTC.

J is TRBJ2-5 and V is TRBV12-3 or TRBV12-4; 12 bases are a match to TRBD2. V trimming: 1 base; J trimming: 4 bases; junction bases outside the gene matches: 10. The CDR3 length is 18 residues. CDR3 protein: CASSLDGRLAGEGETQYF. CDR3 nucleotide sequence: TGTGCCAGCAGTTTAGATGGTAGACTAGCGGGAGAGGGAGAGACCCAGTACTTC.

This clonotype was observed at least ten times. J is TRBJ2-5 and V is TRBV25-1; 8 bases map to TRBD2. V lost 2 bases to trimming and J lost 4 bases; unmatched junction nucleotides: 6. The germline CDR1 and CDR2 sequences are MGHDK and SYGVNS. CDR3 length: 15 amino acids. The DNA of the CDR3 is TGTGCCAGCAGTGAAGCGGGGGGATCCGTAGAGACCCAGTACTTC. It encodes CASSEAGGSVETQYF.

At least ten counts were recorded for this clonotype. The chain combines TRBV5-6 with TRBJ2-5; 9 bases align to TRBD1. After removal of 2 bases from V and 4 bases from J, the junction contained 9 bases not matched to a gene. The CDR3 is 16 amino acids. Per the germline V gene, CDR1 is SGHDT and CDR2 is YYEEEE. The CDR3 reads CASSLRQGVTSETQYF. CDR3 bases: TGTGCCAGCAGCTTACGACAGGGGGTTACTTCAGAGACCCAGTACTTC.

V gene TRBV7-2 combines with J gene TRBJ2-1; D is undetermined. This CDR3 region has 15 residues. In germline, CDR1 is SGHTA, CDR2 FQGNSA. Trimming cost V 2 bases and J 8 bases, with 16 bases left between them. This chain's CDR3 is CASSLFPITDYEQFF. Here the CDR3 DNA reads TGTGCCAGCAGCTTATTCCCTATCACAGACTATGAGCAGTTCTTC.

V is TRBV7-7 and J is TRBJ1-2, with D tentatively TRBD1 (5 bases). CDR1 and CDR2 (germline): SSHAT, FNYEAQ (reference sequence). V gave up 3 bases and J gave up 8 bases, with 19 bases separating them. The CDR3 extends over 15 amino acids. For the CDR3, the DNA is TGTGCCAGCAGCTTTTTCCAGGGCCGGTTTGGCGGCTACACCTTC. Encoded protein: CASSFFQGRFGGYTF.

The table lists this clonotype with a few counts. This chain connects TRBV6-2 or TRBV6-3 to TRBJ1-1, with D unclear. Germline CDR1 MNHEY, CDR2 SVGEGT. The length of the CDR3 is 15 residues. The V end lost 10 bases, the J end lost 3 bases, and 21 bases lay between the germline ends. The CDR3 region has the DNA TGTGCCATCAAAAAGGGAGGGTTAATATACACTGAAGCTTTCTTT. This encodes CAIKKGGLIYTEAFF.

The chain combines TRBV10-3 with TRBJ1-4; D unresolved. In germline, CDR1 is ENHRY, CDR2 SYGVKD. V lost 8 bases to trimming and J lost 0 bases, with 10 bases between them. The length of the CDR3 is 14 residues. CDR3 protein: CAIGAVATNEKLFF. Written as DNA, the CDR3 is TGTGCCATCGGTGCTGTAGCAACTAATGAAAAACTGTTTTTT.

This clonotype was counted between two and nine times. The chain has TRBV6-5 and TRBJ1-1, with 7 bases lining up with TRBD1. Trimming removed 2 bases from V and 2 bases from J; junction bases left unmatched: 5. Germline values: CDR1 MNHEY, CDR2 SVGAGI. The CDR3 is made up of 15 amino acids. The CDR3 loop reads CASSYEGALNTEAFF. In DNA, the CDR3 is TGTGCCAGCAGTTACGAGGGGGCCTTAAACACTGAAGCTTTCTTT.

This clonotype was picked up a small number of times. The V and J genes are TRBV9 and TRBJ2-7; 11 bases map to TRBD2. The trim removed 3 bases at V and 3 bases at J, leaving 5 bases unmatched. This CDR3 is built from 15 residues. Looked up from germline, CDR1 is SGDLS and CDR2 is YYNGEE. CDR3: CASSGSTSGIYEQYF. CDR3 DNA: TGTGCCAGCAGCGGATCGACTAGCGGGATCTACGAGCAGTACTTC.

This clonotype has only a few counts. This chain uses TRBV2 with TRBJ2-3; D uncertain. Trimming removed 8 bases from V and 2 bases from J, with 14 bases in between. This CDR3 comprises 14 residues. From germline, CDR1 is SNHLY and CDR2 FYNNEI. The CDR3 here is CASLFGPSTDTQYF. CDR3 bases: TGTGCCAGCTTGTTTGGGCCCTCCACAGATACGCAGTATTTT.

This clonotype was picked up a small number of times. The rearrangement joins TRBV12-3 or TRBV12-4 to TRBJ1-5; no firm D call. The CDR3 contains 13 residues. Trimming stripped 2 bases from V and 4 bases from J, with 6 bases between. CDR3 coding DNA: TGTGCCAGCAGTTTAACCAGGAATCAGCCCCAGCATTTT. It translates to CASSLTRNQPQHF.

At least ten counts were recorded for this clonotype. The chain recombines TRBV27 with TRBJ2-1; TRBD2 might be the D (5 bases). V was pared by 7 bases and J by 11 bases, with 18 bases between. Per germline, CDR1 MNHEY and CDR2 SMNVEV (reference sequence). The CDR3 is 13 residues long. In nucleotides, the CDR3 is TGTGCCAGCACCCAAGCCCGTGACGGGAAGCAGTTCTTC. This encodes CASTQARDGKQFF.

The V and J genes are TRBV25-1 and TRBJ2-5, with a weak D call TRBD2 (5 bases). TRBJ2-7 explains the end of the DNA better; the J call may be wrong. Germline CDR1 MGHDK, CDR2 SYGVNS. The CDR3 has 11 amino acids. The CDR3 DNA follows: TGTGCCAGCACCGGGGTATACGAGCAGTACTTC. This gives the protein CASTGVYEQYF.

This clonotype was counted between two and nine times. V usage is TRBV7-2 and J usage is TRBJ2-3; D is unclear. CDR1 and CDR2 from the germline V gene are SGHTA and FQGNSA. The CDR3 extends over 16 amino acids. V lost 1 base and J lost 6, with 17 bases in between. The CDR3, as DNA: TGTGCCAGCAGCTTAGGGCGTGCCCGGATATTGGATACGCAGTATTTT. Protein product: CASSLGRARILDTQYF. The full variable domain, with the rest looked up from reference TRBV7-2 and TRBJ2-3, is GAGVSQSPSNKVTEKGKDVELRCDPISGHTALYWYRQSLGQGLEFLIYFQGNSAPDKSGLPSDRFSAERTGGSVSTLTIQRTQQEDSAVYLCASSLGRARILDTQYFGPGTRLTVL.

This clonotype was counted between two and nine times. The CDR3 loop is CASRPRDPGGNTEAFF. The CDR3 coding sequence is TGTGCCAGCAGGCCACGCGACCCCGGGGGTAACACTGAAGCTTTCTTT. The V and J genes are TRBV7-8 and TRBJ1-1, with D tentatively TRBD1 (5 bases). V gave up 6 bases and J gave up 2 bases, with 19 bases separating them. The CDR3 runs 16 residues. CDR1 is SGHVS, CDR2 FQNEAQ, per germline. Full variable domain (missing parts from reference TRBV7-8 and TRBJ1-1): GAGVSQSPRYKVAKRGQDVALRCDPISGHVSLFWYQQALGQGPEFLTYFQNEAQLDKSGLPSDRFFAERPEGSVSTLKIQRTQQEDSAVYLCASRPRDPGGNTEAFFGQGTRLTVV.

The chain couples TRBV20-1 to TRBJ1-5; D remains ambiguous. The CDR3 covers 13 residues. Germline assignment: CDR1 DFQATT and CDR2 SNEGSKA (reference sequence). Deletions cut 0 bases from V and 6 bases from J, with 9 bases between. CDR3 region: CSARDFGIQPQHF. CDR3 in DNA: TGCAGTGCTAGAGATTTCGGAATTCAGCCCCAGCATTTT.

In this sample, this clonotype turned up a few times. This chain connects TRBV10-3 to TRBJ2-2, with D hard to call. V was trimmed by 9 bases and J by 0 bases, leaving 5 bases between them. Per germline, CDR1 ENHRY and CDR2 SYGVKD. This CDR3 spans 12 amino acids. CDR3 sequence: CAMTANTGELFF. The CDR3 region has the DNA TGTGCCATGACCGCGAACACCGGGGAGCTGTTTTTT.

This clonotype showed up just a few times. The rearrangement links TRBV4-3 to TRBJ2-3, with no clear D. The CDR3 loop spans 16 amino acids. CDR1 is LGHNA, CDR2 YSLEER, per germline. V was trimmed by 4 bases and J by 3 bases, leaving 17 bases between them. DNA of the CDR3: TGCGCCAGCAGCCCTCGAAGGGATGGCCTTACAGATACGCAGTATTTT. Translation gives CASSPRRDGLTDTQYF.

This clonotype was detected many times. The chain links TRBV7-9 to TRBJ2-3; 10 bases are shared with TRBD1. The V gene's germline CDR1 is SEHNR and CDR2 FQNEAQ (reference sequence). CDR3 size: 15 residues. With 5 bases clipped from V and 4 bases from J, the junction kept 6 bases outside the gene matches. The chain's CDR3 is CASSRTGGAPDTQYF. CDR3 bases: TGTGCCAGCAGCCGGACAGGGGGGGCTCCAGATACGCAGTATTTT.

J is TRBJ2-3 and V is TRBV12-5, with D perhaps matching TRBD1 (6 bases). This CDR3 comprises 14 residues. V dropped 5 bases and J dropped 2 bases, with 11 bases sitting between them. Germline CDR1 is LGHNT and CDR2 is FRNRAP. The CDR3 sequence: CASGPGHSTDTQYF. As DNA, the CDR3 is TGTGCTAGTGGTCCGGGACATTCCACAGATACGCAGTATTTT.